Below are 25 T cell receptor beta chains sequenced from a single sample in a study of blood T cells in healthy people across ages. Primed by a sample-barcoded 5' primer and a J-beta primer mix, a second PCR proceeded for about 6 to 11 cycles. TCRdb analysed the 5' RACE reads with MiXCR anew, one entry per CDR3 protein. The table has some 750,000 distinct CDR3 sequences, about 20% seen once; the top ten hold roughly 22%. The sequenced sample consisted of blood. These receptors all stem from a man between 70 and 80 years old in good health.

The V gene is TRBV5-5, the J gene TRBJ1-2, with TRBD1 identical over 7 bases. The CDR3 is 15 amino acids. Germline V gene lookup returns CDR1 SGHKS and CDR2 YYEKEE (reference sequence). The V segment lost 0 bases and the J segment 4 bases; nucleotides outside the gene matches: 6. The CDR3 DNA reads as TGTGCCAGCAGCTTGGAGGGGGCTACTTTCTATGGCTACACCTTC. Translated, it gives CASSLEGATFYGYTF.

This clonotype has a handful of counts. The gene calls are TRBV30 and TRBJ2-1; a weak D match, TRBD1 (6 bases). The J call is doubtful: the DNA matches TRBJ2-7 better. The CDR3 covers 14 residues. Germline CDR1 and CDR2: GTSNPN and SVGIG (reference sequence). The CDR3 region is CAWGRTVSSYEQYV. CDR3 DNA: TGTGCCTGGGGAAGGACAGTAAGCTCCTACGAGCAGTACGTC.

The chain carries TRBV6-5 and TRBJ1-4; D is ambiguous. The V end lost 6 bases, the J end lost 7 bases, and 12 bases lay between the germline ends. The CDR3 length is 13 residues. The V gene's germline CDR1 is MNHEY and CDR2 SVGAGI. The CDR3 sequence is CASSRRRAEKLFF. In nucleotides, the CDR3 is TGTGCCAGCAGCCGCCGCCGGGCTGAAAAACTGTTTTTT.

This clonotype was detected ten times or more. The CDR3 loop reads CSVGQGYNQPQHF. For the CDR3, the DNA is TGCAGCGTGGGACAGGGATACAATCAGCCCCAGCATTTT. This rearrangement joins TRBV29-1 to TRBJ1-5, with 9 positions matching TRBD1. V dropped 6 bases and J dropped 3; count of bases not matched to a gene: 3. The germline V gene encodes CDR1 SQVTM and CDR2 ANQGSEA. This CDR3 has 13 residues.

V usage is TRBV20-1 and J usage is TRBJ1-2; 7 bases fit TRBD1. CDR1 is DFQATT, CDR2 SNEGSKA, per germline (reference sequence). CDR3 length: 12 residues. V shed 0 bases and J 7 bases; nucleotides not matched to a gene: 2. The CDR3 sequence: CSARDTGVGYTF. CDR3 DNA: TGCAGTGCTAGAGACACAGGGGTTGGCTACACCTTC.

The chain employs TRBV20-1 and TRBJ1-5; 10 bases line up with TRBD1. Germline V gives CDR1 DFQATT, CDR2 SNEGSKA (reference sequence). V lost 3 bases to trimming and J lost 5 bases; unmatched junction nucleotides: 7. This CDR3 contains 15 residues. CDR3 region: CSASSRDRGYQPQHF. CDR3 coding DNA: TGCAGTGCTAGTAGCCGGGACAGGGGTTATCAGCCCCAGCATTTT.

This clonotype appeared a few times. CDR3 loop: CASSHGGTGVYEQYF. The CDR3 DNA sequence: TGTGCCAGCAGTCACGGAGGGACAGGTGTTTACGAGCAGTACTTC. The genes are TRBV6-2 or TRBV6-3 and TRBJ2-5; TRBD1 matches at 8 bases. TRBJ2-7 matches the DNA end more closely, so the J call is doubtful. The CDR3 totals 15 residues. Germline V gene data show CDR1 as MNHEY and CDR2 as SVGEGT.

This clonotype was seen a few times. The rearrangement links TRBV29-1 to TRBJ2-5; perhaps TRBD2 as D (6 bases). V dropped 7 bases and J dropped 4 bases, with 19 bases sitting between them. Per the germline V gene, CDR1 is SQVTM and CDR2 is ANQGSEA. CDR3 length: 14 amino acids. In DNA form, the CDR3 reads TGCAGCGCCTCAACCTCGGGAGCCCGAGAGACCCAGTACTTC. Protein sequence: CSASTSGARETQYF.

This clonotype has only a few counts. This rearrangement joins TRBV24-1 to TRBJ2-3, with TRBD2 matching over 9 bases. CDR1 and CDR2 (germline): KGHDR, SFDVKD. The CDR3 is 16 residues long. With V trimmed by 4 bases and J by 4 bases, 8 bases remained unmatched. The CDR3 loop is CATSEPLAGSSDTQYF. CDR3 nucleotide sequence: TGTGCCACCAGTGAGCCTCTAGCGGGGTCTTCAGATACGCAGTATTTT.

The rearrangement uses TRBV6-1 and TRBJ2-3; perhaps TRBD2 as D (6 bases). Germline V CDR1 and CDR2: MNHNS, SASEGT. The CDR3 is 14 residues long. V was clipped by 4 bases and J by 2 bases, with 10 bases between them. The CDR3 reads CASSGGETTDTQYF. The DNA for the CDR3 is TGTGCCAGCAGTGGGGGGGAGACCACAGATACGCAGTATTTT.

This chain connects TRBV28 to TRBJ2-7, with TRBD1 matching over 8 bases. CDR1 is MDHEN and CDR2 is SYDVKM in the germline V gene. The CDR3 sequence is 17 residues long. J gave up 0 bases and V 4 bases, and 11 bases lay outside the gene matches. CDR3 coding DNA: TGTGCCAGCAGTTCAGGACAGGGTGGTTTGGGCTCCTACGAGCAGTACTTC. It specifies CASSSGQGGLGSYEQYF.

This clonotype was seen more than once but under ten times. The CDR3 sequence: CASSLALGANNYGYTF. In DNA form, the CDR3 reads TGTGCCAGCAGCTTAGCGTTGGGGGCCAATAACTATGGCTACACCTTC. The genes are TRBV7-8 and TRBJ1-2, with D possibly TRBD1 on 6 matching bases. V dropped 0 bases and J dropped 1 base, with 12 bases sitting between them. CDR1 and CDR2 (germline): SGHVS, FQNEAQ. The CDR3 loop spans 16 amino acids. The full variable domain, with the rest looked up from reference TRBV7-8 and TRBJ1-2, is GAGVSQSPRYKVAKRGQDVALRCDPISGHVSLFWYQQALGQGPEFLTYFQNEAQLDKSGLPSDRFFAERPEGSVSTLKIQRTQQEDSAVYLCASSLALGANNYGYTFGSGTRLTVV.

V gene TRBV29-1 combines with J gene TRBJ2-1; no firm D call. Trimming stripped 4 bases from V and 10 bases from J, with 26 bases between. Germline V gene data show CDR1 as SQVTM and CDR2 as ANQGSEA. The CDR3 totals 16 residues. The CDR3 protein is CSVALFLTLPAREQFF. In DNA form, the CDR3 reads TGCAGCGTTGCCCTTTTTCTAACGCTTCCAGCGAGAGAGCAGTTCTTC.

This clonotype was seen only a few times. The chain joins TRBV27 to TRBJ1-2; D call uncertain. The CDR3 length is 13 residues. Germline CDR1 and CDR2: MNHEY and SMNVEV (reference sequence). Trimming stripped 4 bases from V and 0 bases from J, with 6 bases between. DNA for the CDR3: TGTGCCAGCAGTTACCAGGCTAACTATGGCTACACCTTC. It encodes CASSYQANYGYTF.

This clonotype was counted only a few times. This chain links TRBV25-1 with TRBJ2-5; no clear D. Trimming cost V 4 bases and J 0 bases, with 6 bases left between them. CDR1 and CDR2 from the germline V gene are MGHDK and SYGVNS. The CDR3 consists of 13 residues. CDR3 sequence (DNA): TGTGCCAGCAGTGTCCAGCACCAAGAGACCCAGTACTTC. It encodes CASSVQHQETQYF.

This chain connects TRBV20-1 to TRBJ2-7; 11 nucleotides align to TRBD2. Gene TRBJ2-1 matches the end of the DNA better, so the J call may be wrong. CDR1 and CDR2 from the germline V gene are DFQATT and SNEGSKA (reference sequence). The CDR3 extends over 17 amino acids. The CDR3 protein is CSARGSLAGGLYNEQFF. In nucleotides, the CDR3 is TGCAGTGCTAGAGGTTCTCTAGCGGGAGGCCTTTACAATGAGCAGTTCTTC.

The V call is TRBV5-1, the J call TRBJ2-3; 7 nucleotides agree with TRBD1. Trimming at V came to 4 bases and at J to 4 bases, leaving 6 bases not matched to a gene. The CDR3 loop spans 14 amino acids. Looked up from germline, CDR1 is SGHRS and CDR2 is YFSETQ. As DNA, the CDR3 is TGCGCCAGCAGCCCGGACAGGTCCTCAGATACGCAGTATTTT. This translates into CASSPDRSSDTQYF.

In its sample, this clonotype was seen a few times. V is TRBV18 and J is TRBJ1-2; unclear D gene. Germline assignment: CDR1 KGHSH and CDR2 LQKENI. The length of the CDR3 is 15 residues. V was trimmed by 1 base and J by 8 bases, leaving 17 bases between them. The CDR3 here is CASSPLLSDLKGYTF. CDR3 in DNA: TGTGCCAGCTCACCACTTTTATCGGACCTAAAGGGCTACACCTTC.

This clonotype was counted a few times. A junction end diverges from the germline sequence, so it may reflect a read error. V usage is TRBV25-1 and J usage is TRBJ2-2, with TRBD1 as a possible D gene (6 bases). The V gene's germline CDR1 is MGHDK and CDR2 SYGVNS. The CDR3 extends over 16 amino acids. The CDR3 bases are TGTGCCAGCGGTGAATTGGGGACAAAGAACACCGGGGAGCTGTTTTTT. This translates into CASGELGTKNTGELFF.

In this sample, this clonotype turned up a few times. The chain carries TRBV20-1 and TRBJ2-3; 11 nucleotides align to TRBD2. CDR3 size: 15 residues. J gave up 4 bases and V 2 bases, and 5 bases lay outside the gene matches. Germline-derived CDR1 and CDR2 are DFQATT and SNEGSKA (reference sequence). In nucleotides, the CDR3 is TGCAGTGCTAGAAGACTAGCGGGGCTCTCAGATACGCAGTATTTT. Protein product: CSARRLAGLSDTQYF.

The rearrangement links TRBV4-1 to TRBJ2-7, with D perhaps being TRBD1 or TRBD2 (5 bases each). From germline, CDR1 is MGHRA and CDR2 YSYEKL. The CDR3 has 14 residues. Between the trimmed V and J ends, which lost 1 base and 2 bases, there was a span of 9 bases. The CDR3 protein is CASSQGDRTYEQYF. The DNA for the CDR3 is TGCGCCAGCAGCCAAGGGGACCGCACCTACGAGCAGTACTTC.

This clonotype showed up just a few times. The V call is TRBV27, the J call TRBJ2-1, with D perhaps TRBD1 (6 bases). The J call could be wrong; TRBJ2-5 is a better fit for the DNA end. Looked up from germline, CDR1 is MNHEY and CDR2 is SMNVEV (reference sequence). The CDR3 is 15 amino acids. The CDR3 coding sequence is TGTGCCAGCAGTTTGTTACAGGGCATAGGAGAGACCCAGTACTTC. Protein product: CASSLLQGIGETQYF.

The chain combines TRBV4-2 with TRBJ2-5, with TRBD2 identical over 10 bases. In germline, CDR1 is LGHNA, CDR2 YNFKEQ. Trimming cost V 0 bases and J 7 bases; bases outside gene matches: 5. This CDR3 spans 15 amino acids. The CDR3 sequence: CASSQDLLAGRTQYF. For the CDR3, the DNA is TGTGCCAGCAGCCAAGATCTACTAGCGGGGAGGACCCAGTACTTC.

As concerns this clonotype: One end of the junction does not line up with germline, which may come from a read error. V usage is TRBV20-1 and J usage is TRBJ2-5; unclear D gene. The CDR3 consists of 11 residues. Germline V lookup: CDR1 DFQATT, CDR2 SNEGSKA (reference sequence). The DNA for the CDR3 is TGCAGTGCTATAGTCCAAGAGACCCAGCACTTC. It translates to CSAIVQETQHF.

This clonotype was counted only a few times. The rearrangement joins TRBV20-1 to TRBJ1-2, with 8 bases that match TRBD1. This CDR3 has 13 residues. The J segment lost 4 bases and the V segment lost 4 bases, leaving 5 bases of the junction unmatched. CDR1 is DFQATT and CDR2 is SNEGSKA in the germline V gene (reference sequence). The CDR3: CSAIIQGGYGYTF. CDR3 DNA sequence: TGCAGTGCTATCATACAGGGGGGCTATGGCTACACCTTC.